A selection of T cell receptor beta chains follows, all from one sample in a study of cytomegalovirus exposure and HLA in healthy donors. Here immunoSEQ multiplex PCR was the method, and the copy in TCRdb shows in-frame clones only, minus some. Of tens of thousands of clones listed, about 89% were seen once; the top ten hold approximately 9.2%. What was sequenced was PBMCs. The receptor source for this set is a man aged 30 to 45 in good health and CMV-seropositive. Both conserved end residues are part of each CDR3. A D gene is named only where the DNA matches it firmly. The size field is filled for only some rows; it gives once, few, many or a size class.

V gene: TRBV15; D gene: TRBD2; J gene: TRBJ2-3; clone size: once; CDR3 DNA: TGTGCCACCAGCAGAGTGGCGGGAGTCAACCCCCGCACAGATACGCAGTATTTT; CDR3 protein: CATSRVAGVNPRTDTQYF
V gene: TRBV7-9; D gene: TRBD1; J gene: TRBJ2-5; clone size: -; CDR3 DNA: TGTGCCAGCAGCACAGGGGGCTGGGGGCAGGGGGAGACCCAGTACTTC; CDR3 protein: CASSTGGWGQGETQYF
V gene: TRBV5-6; D gene: TRBD1; J gene: TRBJ1-2; clone size: few; CDR3 DNA: TGTGCCAGCAGCCCTTGGGACAGGGTAAACTATGGCTACACCTTC; CDR3 protein: CASSPWDRVNYGYTF
V gene: TRBV5-1; D gene: -; J gene: TRBJ1-2; clone size: -; CDR3 DNA: TGCGCCAGCAGCTTGGCCGTGTCAGGGGAAAGTGGCTACACCTTC; CDR3 protein: CASSLAVSGESGYTF
V gene: TRBV5-1; D gene: -; J gene: TRBJ2-1; clone size: once; CDR3 DNA: TGCGCCAGCAGCTTGGCGGGGGTTACCGACAATGAGCAGTTCTTC; CDR3 protein: CASSLAGVTDNEQFF
V gene: TRBV28; D gene: TRBD2; J gene: TRBJ2-7; clone size: -; CDR3 DNA: TGTGCCAGCATAACGTCCGGGACTAGCGGCTACGAGCAGTACTTC; CDR3 protein: CASITSGTSGYEQYF
V gene: TRBV28; D gene: TRBD1; J gene: TRBJ2-7; clone size: few; CDR3 DNA: TGTGCCAGCAGGGGACAGCATAGCTCCTACGAGCAGTACTTC; CDR3 protein: CASRGQHSSYEQYF
V gene: TRBV19; D gene: -; J gene: TRBJ1-1; clone size: once; CDR3 DNA: TGTGCCAGTAACGATTGGACACCTAGGAACACTGAAGCTTTCTTT; CDR3 protein: CASNDWTPRNTEAFF
V gene: TRBV6-5; D gene: -; J gene: TRBJ1-1; clone size: few; CDR3 DNA: TGTGCCAGCAGTCAGGGTGAATGGGACACTGAAGCTTTCTTT; CDR3 protein: CASSQGEWDTEAFF
V gene: TRBV18; D gene: -; J gene: TRBJ2-7; clone size: -; CDR3 DNA: TGTGCCAGCTCAACGTTCCCGGGACAATCCTACGAGCAGTACTTC; CDR3 protein: CASSTFPGQSYEQYF
V gene: TRBV6-1; D gene: TRBD2; J gene: TRBJ2-7; clone size: -; CDR3 DNA: TGTGCCAGCAGGTGGGCTAGCGGGAATTACGAGCAGTACTTC; CDR3 protein: CASRWASGNYEQYF